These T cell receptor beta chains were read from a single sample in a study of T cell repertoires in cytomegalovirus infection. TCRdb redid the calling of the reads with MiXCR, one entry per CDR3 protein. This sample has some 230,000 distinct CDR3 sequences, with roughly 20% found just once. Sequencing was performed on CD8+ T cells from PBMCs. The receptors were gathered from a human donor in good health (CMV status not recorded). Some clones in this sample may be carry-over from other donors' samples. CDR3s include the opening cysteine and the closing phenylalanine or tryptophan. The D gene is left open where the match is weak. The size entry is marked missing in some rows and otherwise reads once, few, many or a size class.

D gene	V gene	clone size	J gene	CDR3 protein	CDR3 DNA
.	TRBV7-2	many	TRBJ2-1	CASSFWQDEQFF	TGTGCCAGCAGCTTTTGGCAGGATGAGCAGTTCTTC
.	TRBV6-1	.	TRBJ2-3	CASSDTGPAQYF	TGTGCCAGCAGCGATACAGGGCCAGCGCAGTATTTT
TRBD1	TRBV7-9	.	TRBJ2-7	CASSFLGTGASYEQYF	TGTGCCAGCAGCTTTCTCGGGACAGGGGCTAGCTACGAGCAGTACTTC
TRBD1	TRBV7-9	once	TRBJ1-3	CASSLTGALVSGNTIYF	TGTGCCAGCAGCCTCACAGGGGCCCTCGTCTCTGGAAACACCATATATTTT
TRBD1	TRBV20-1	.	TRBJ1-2	CSARDPGTGLGYTF	TGCAGTGCTAGAGACCCCGGGACAGGGCTTGGCTACACCTTC
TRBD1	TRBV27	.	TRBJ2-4	CASSSRQGAKNIQYF	TGTGCCAGCAGTTCGAGACAGGGGGCCAAAAACATTCAGTACTTC
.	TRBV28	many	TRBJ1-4	CASSLGLTWGVTNEKLFF	TGTGCCAGCAGTTTAGGGCTCACATGGGGGGTCACTAATGAAAAACTGTTTTTT
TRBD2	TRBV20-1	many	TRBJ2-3	CSARDPLAGAGTDTQYF	TGCAGTGCTAGAGATCCACTAGCGGGGGCTGGCACAGATACGCAGTATTTT
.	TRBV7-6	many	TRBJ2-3	CASSRTLTDTQYF	TGTGCCAGCAGCCGGACCCTCACAGATACGCAGTATTTT
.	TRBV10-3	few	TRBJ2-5	CAISDSVQETQYF	TGTGCCATCAGTGATTCCGTACAAGAGACCCAGTACTTC
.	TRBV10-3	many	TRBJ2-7	CAISELEGEQYF	TGTGCCATCAGTGAGTTGGAGGGAGAGCAGTACTTC
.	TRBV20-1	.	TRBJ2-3	CSAWDPRSDTQYF	TGCAGTGCTTGGGACCCCCGCTCAGATACGCAGTATTTT
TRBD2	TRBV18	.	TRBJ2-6	CASSQRTSGNSGANVLTF	TGTGCCAGCTCACAGCGGACTAGCGGGAACTCTGGGGCCAACGTCCTGACTTTC
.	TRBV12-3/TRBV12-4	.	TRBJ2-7	CASSFGPTGEEQYF	TGTGCCAGCAGTTTCGGTCCTACCGGGGAGGAGCAGTACTTC
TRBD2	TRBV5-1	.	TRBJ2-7	CASSLAGVTYEQYF	TGTGCCAGCAGTTTAGCGGGGGTTACCTACGAGCAGTACTTC
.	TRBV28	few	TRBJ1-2	CASSFMGPPVDGYTF	TGTGCCAGCAGTTTCATGGGACCCCCCGTGGATGGCTACACCTTC
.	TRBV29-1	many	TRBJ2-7	CSVEDLTGIEQYF	TGCAGCGTTGAAGATCTAACAGGGATCGAGCAGTACTTC
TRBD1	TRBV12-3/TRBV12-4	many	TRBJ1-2	CASSAAGTDNGYTF	TGTGCCAGCAGCGCCGCCGGGACAGACAATGGCTACACCTTC
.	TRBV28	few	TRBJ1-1	CASSLKAQWEAFF	TGTGCCAGCAGTTTGAAGGCCCAGTGGGAAGCTTTCTTT
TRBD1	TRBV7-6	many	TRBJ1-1	CASSLVRGGTGGTEAFF	TGTGCCAGCAGCTTAGTAAGAGGGGGGACAGGGGGCACTGAAGCTTTCTTT
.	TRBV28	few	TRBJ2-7	CASSFLIRGSGEQYF	TGTGCCAGCAGTTTCCTAATCCGGGGATCGGGCGAGCAGTACTTC
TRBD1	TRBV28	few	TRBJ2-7	CASSSGQASYEQYF	TGTGCCAGCAGTTCAGGACAGGCCTCCTACGAGCAGTACTTC
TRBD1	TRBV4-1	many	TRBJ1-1	CASSQTGDTEAFF	TGCGCCAGCAGCCAGACAGGGGACACTGAAGCTTTCTTT
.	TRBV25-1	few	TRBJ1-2	CASSDGWDYGYTF	TGTGCCAGCAGTGACGGCTGGGACTATGGCTACACCTTC
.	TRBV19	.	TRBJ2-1	CASSKGRQPAYNEQFF	TGTGCCAGTAGTAAGGGACGCCAGCCGGCCTACAATGAGCAGTTCTTC
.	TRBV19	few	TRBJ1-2	CASSPGDADGYTF	TGTGCCAGTAGCCCAGGGGACGCGGATGGCTACACCTTC
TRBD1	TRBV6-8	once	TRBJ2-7	CASSYGQGDSYEQYF	TGTGCCAGCAGTTACGGGCAGGGGGACTCCTACGAGCAGTACTTC
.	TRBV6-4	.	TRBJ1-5	CASISIRGPYSNQPQHF	TGTGCCAGCATCTCTATCAGGGGACCATATAGCAATCAGCCCCAGCATTTT